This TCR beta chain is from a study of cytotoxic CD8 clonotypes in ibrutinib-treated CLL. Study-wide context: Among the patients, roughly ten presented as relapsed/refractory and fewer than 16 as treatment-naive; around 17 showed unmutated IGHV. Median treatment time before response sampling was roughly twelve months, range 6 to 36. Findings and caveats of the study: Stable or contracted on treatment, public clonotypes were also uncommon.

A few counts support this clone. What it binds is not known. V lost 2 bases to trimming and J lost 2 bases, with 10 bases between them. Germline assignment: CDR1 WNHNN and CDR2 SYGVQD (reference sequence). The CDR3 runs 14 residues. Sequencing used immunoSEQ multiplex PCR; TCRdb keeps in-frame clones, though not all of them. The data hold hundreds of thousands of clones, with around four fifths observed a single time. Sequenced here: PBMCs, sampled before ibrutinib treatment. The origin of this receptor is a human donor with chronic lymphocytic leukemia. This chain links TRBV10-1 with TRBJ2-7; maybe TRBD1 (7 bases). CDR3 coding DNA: TGCGCCAGCAGTGAGGGAGGGACAGCCTACGAGCAGTACTTC. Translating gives CASSEGGTAYEQYF.